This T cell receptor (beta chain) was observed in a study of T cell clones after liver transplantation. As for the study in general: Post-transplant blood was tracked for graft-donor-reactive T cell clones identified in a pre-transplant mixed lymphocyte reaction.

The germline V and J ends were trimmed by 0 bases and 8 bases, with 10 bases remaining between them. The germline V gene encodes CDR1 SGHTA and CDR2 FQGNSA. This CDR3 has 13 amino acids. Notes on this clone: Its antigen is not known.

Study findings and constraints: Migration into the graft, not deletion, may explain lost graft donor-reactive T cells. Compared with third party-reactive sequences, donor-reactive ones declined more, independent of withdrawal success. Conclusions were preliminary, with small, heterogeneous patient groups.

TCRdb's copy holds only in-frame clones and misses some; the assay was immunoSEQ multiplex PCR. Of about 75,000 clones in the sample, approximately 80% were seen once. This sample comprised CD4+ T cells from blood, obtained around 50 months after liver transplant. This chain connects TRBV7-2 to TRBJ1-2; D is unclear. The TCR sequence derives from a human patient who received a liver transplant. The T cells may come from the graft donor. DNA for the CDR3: TGTGCCAGCAGCTTAGCCAGGCCCGACGGCTACACCTTC. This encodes CASSLARPDGYTF.